Listed below are T cell receptor beta chains from one sample, sequenced in a study of regulatory T cells in long-lasting Graves disease. TCRdb fed the multiplex PCR reads into MiXCR, producing one record per CDR3 protein. The data contain 350,000 to 500,000 distinct CDR3 sequences, roughly 23% of them singletons. Material: peripheral blood mononuclear cells (PBMCs), obtained when the disease was refractory, from a patient treated with antithyroid drugs. All receptors derive from a female donor with Graves disease. CDR3s include the opening cysteine and the closing phenylalanine or tryptophan. Each record gives: clone size, J gene, D gene, V gene, CDR3 DNA, CDR3 protein. A D gene is named only where the DNA matches it firmly. Clone size is not always given. Where it is, it says once, few, many or a class for expanded clones.

many	TRBJ2-7	-	TRBV11-2	TGTGCCAGCAGAAGGGGCAACGAGCAGTACTTC	CASRRGNEQYF
-	TRBJ1-2	-	TRBV12-3/TRBV12-4	TGTGCCAGCAGGACTTCGGACGGCGGGGTGATGGATGGCTACACCTTC	CASRTSDGGVMDGYTF
few	TRBJ1-5	TRBD1	TRBV9	TGTGCCAGCAGCGTAGAGGGGGACAGCCAGCCCCAGCATTTT	CASSVEGDSQPQHF
-	TRBJ2-2	TRBD1	TRBV7-2	TGTGCCAGCAGGCCCCTGACAGGACAGGGGCTTACCGGGGAGCTGTTTTTT	CASRPLTGQGLTGELFF
-	TRBJ1-2	-	TRBV19	TGTGCCAGTAGTATCGGGGGGAGTGGCTACACCTTC	CASSIGGSGYTF
-	TRBJ2-5	-	TRBV5-1	TGCGCCAGCAGCGGATGGGGACAAGAGACCCAGTACTTC	CASSGWGQETQYF
many	TRBJ1-1	TRBD1	TRBV6-5	TGTGCCAGCAGTTACGGACAGGGGCGGGTTCCTTTCTTT	CASSYGQGRVPFF
-	TRBJ2-7	-	TRBV9	TGTGCCAGCAGCGTAGCTGGAGGGGACTTGTACTTC	CASSVAGGDLYF
few	TRBJ1-6	-	TRBV28	TGTGCCAGCAGTTTAGCCAGGGGATTGGTGGCCCTCCACTTT	CASSLARGLVALHF
many	TRBJ2-2	-	TRBV11-3	TGTGCCAGCAGCGTAAGATCCTCGAACACCGGGGAGCTGTTTTTT	CASSVRSSNTGELFF
many	TRBJ1-4	-	TRBV27	TGTGCCAGCAGTCCCGGGGGGCGCCCTAATGAAAAACTGTTTTTT	CASSPGGRPNEKLFF
-	TRBJ1-5	-	TRBV6-1	TGTGCCAGCAGTGTGGATGGGGATCAGCCCCAGCATTTT	CASSVDGDQPQHF
-	TRBJ2-2	TRBD2	TRBV7-2	TGTGCCAGCAGCTTTAGCGGGAGTTCCCTAGAATATGGGGAGCTGTTTTTT	CASSFSGSSLEYGELFF
few	TRBJ2-7	TRBD2	TRBV4-2	TGTGCCAGCAGCCAGGAACTGCTAGCGGGAGGCCCCTACGAGCAGTACTTC	CASSQELLAGGPYEQYF
-	TRBJ1-1	-	TRBV19	TGTGCCAGTAGTATTGAGGACAGAAAAGCTTTCTTT	CASSIEDRKAFF
many	TRBJ1-1	-	TRBV10-3	TGTGCCATCAGTCCATCCCGAAGGCCTAACACTGAAGCTTTCTTT	CAISPSRRPNTEAFF
many	TRBJ2-2	-	TRBV19	TGTTCCGAAGAGGGGAACACCGGGGAGCTGTTTTTT	CSEEGNTGELFF
-	TRBJ1-1	-	TRBV10-3	TGTGCCATCAGTGAGACAGACACTGAAGCTTTCTTT	CAISETDTEAFF
many	TRBJ2-7	-	TRBV7-8	TGTGCCAGCAGCTTGCGAGGGGGTAGCGGTTCCTACGAGCAGTACTTC	CASSLRGGSGSYEQYF
few	TRBJ2-3	-	TRBV30	TGTGCCTGCGCGGCGGGCACAGATACGCAGTATTTT	CACAAGTDTQYF
many	TRBJ2-7	TRBD1	TRBV15	TGTGCCACCAGCAGACGAACCGGGACAGGGTTTTACGAGCAGTACTTC	CATSRRTGTGFYEQYF
many	TRBJ2-5	-	TRBV29-1	TGCAGCGTTGTTCGAGGTCTCTCCGGGGAGACCCAGTACTTC	CSVVRGLSGETQYF
once	TRBJ2-1	TRBD2	TRBV6-1	TGTGCCAGCAGGGCGACTAGCCTGGGGTACAATGAGCAGTTCTTC	CASRATSLGYNEQFF
once	TRBJ2-2	-	TRBV27	TGTGCCAGCAGTCCCAACACCGGGGGGCTGTTTTTT	CASSPNTGGLFF
few	TRBJ2-4	TRBD2	TRBV6-1	TGTGCCAGCAGTCGGGGGCCGGGGCGGGAGGGAACCAAAAACATTCAGTACTTC	CASSRGPGREGTKNIQYF
-	TRBJ2-7	TRBD2	TRBV19	TGTGCCAGTAGTTTTTCCACTAGCGGGAGTAATTCCTACGAGCAGTACTTC	CASSFSTSGSNSYEQYF
once	TRBJ2-6	-	TRBV29-1	TGCAGCGTTGAAGATCGCCAGGTTACTGGGGCCAACGTCCTGACTTTC	CSVEDRQVTGANVLTF
few	TRBJ1-1	TRBD1	TRBV9	TGTGCCAGCAGCGTTGGACCGGGACAGGGGGCAGGGACTGAAGCTTTCTTT	CASSVGPGQGAGTEAFF
few	TRBJ2-1	TRBD2	TRBV28	TGTGCCAGCAGTTCTCATACGACTAGCGGGTACAATGAGCAGTTCTTC	CASSSHTTSGYNEQFF